These 11 T cell receptor beta chains share one sample of origin, sequenced in a study of blood T cell repertoires in COVID-19. The repertoire was sequenced with immunoSEQ multiplex PCR; TCRdb's copy has only in-frame clones and lacks some. The table includes fewer than 90,000 clones, 80% detected once. The specimen was peripheral blood. These receptors were collected from a woman of 80 years or more with acute or convalescent COVID-19.

The J gene is TRBJ1-1, the V gene TRBV4-1, with D perhaps TRBD1 (5 bases). Germline V gene data show CDR1 as MGHRA and CDR2 as YSYEKL. V was trimmed by 0 bases and J by 4 bases, leaving 12 bases between them. This CDR3 spans 15 amino acids. The CDR3 DNA is TGCGCCAGCAGCCAAGATGGCGGGGACGGCACTGAAGCTTTCTTT. It codes for CASSQDGGDGTEAFF.

The chain links TRBV4-1 to TRBJ2-3; D gene ambiguous. V was cut by 6 bases and J by 1 base, with 11 bases left in between. This CDR3 has 14 residues. The V gene's germline CDR1 is MGHRA and CDR2 YSYEKL. The chain's CDR3 is CASRSVYGTDTQYF. CDR3 coding DNA: TGCGCCAGCAGATCGGTTTACGGCACAGATACGCAGTATTTT.

This clone was counted a few times. This rearrangement joins TRBV5-1 to TRBJ2-7, with 7 bases identical to TRBD1. Unmatched junction bases numbered 10, after V lost 4 bases and J lost 3 bases. Per the germline V gene, CDR1 is SGHRS and CDR2 is YFSETQ. This CDR3 is built from 15 residues. The CDR3 region is CASSRQGTAGYEQYF. In DNA, the CDR3 is TGCGCCAGCAGCCGGCAAGGGACAGCTGGCTACGAGCAGTACTTC.

This clone was observed once. This chain links TRBV5-1 with TRBJ1-2, with D uncertain. Looked up from germline, CDR1 is SGHRS and CDR2 is YFSETQ. The CDR3 is 14 residues long. Trimming removed 5 bases at V and 0 bases at J, with 11 bases between. The CDR3 nucleotides read TGCGCCAGCAGGGATGAGAGGGCTAACTATGGCTACACCTTC. It encodes CASRDERANYGYTF.

The chain recombines TRBV18 with TRBJ2-5; possibly TRBD1 for D (6 bases). This CDR3 spans 16 amino acids. V gave up 3 bases and J gave up 4 bases, with 18 bases separating them. Germline lookup yields CDR1 KGHSH and CDR2 LQKENI. The CDR3 bases are TGTGCCAGCTCACCGCGACAGGTTATGGGTGGAGAGACCCAGTACTTC. Translating it yields CASSPRQVMGGETQYF.

The gene calls are TRBV18 and TRBJ1-1; 8 nucleotides agree with TRBD1. In germline, CDR1 is KGHSH, CDR2 LQKENI. Trimming took 5 bases from V and 0 from J; bases not matched to a gene: 8. The CDR3 consists of 16 residues. The CDR3 sequence: CASSDRDRSMNTEAFF. The CDR3 nucleotides are TGTGCCAGCTCAGACCGGGACAGGAGTATGAACACTGAAGCTTTCTTT.

This clone was found a few times. The chain combines TRBV9 with TRBJ1-2, with D possibly being TRBD1 (5 bases). CDR3 length: 14 amino acids. Trimming removed 0 bases at V and 8 bases at J, with 14 bases between. The germline V gene has CDR1 SGDLS and CDR2 YYNGEE. This CDR3 reads CASSVGTPSKGYTF. CDR3 bases: TGTGCCAGCAGCGTAGGGACACCGTCTAAAGGCTACACCTTC.

The gene calls are TRBV18 and TRBJ2-3, with 11 bases identical to TRBD2. V shed 0 bases and J 7 bases; nucleotides not matched to a gene: 3. The CDR3 totals 15 residues. The V gene's germline CDR1 is KGHSH and CDR2 LQKENI. CDR3 in amino acids: CASSPPTSGRNTQYF. The CDR3 DNA follows: TGTGCCAGCTCACCACCAACTAGCGGGAGAAATACGCAGTATTTT.

The chain links TRBV5-6 to TRBJ1-1; no clear D. V was trimmed by 0 bases and J by 0 bases, leaving 9 bases between them. CDR1 SGHDT and CDR2 YYEEEE come from the germline V gene. The CDR3 totals 15 residues. The CDR3: CASSLDVTVNTEAFF. The DNA for the CDR3 is TGTGCCAGCAGCTTGGATGTAACGGTGAACACTGAAGCTTTCTTT.

V usage is TRBV12-3 or TRBV12-4 and J usage is TRBJ2-7; D ambiguous. The CDR3 sequence is 12 residues long. The ends were cut back, 4 bases at V and 6 bases at J, with 10 bases in the middle. Written as DNA, the CDR3 is TGTGCCAGCAGTTCCCCCCGGGTCGAGCAGTACTTC. The encoded protein is CASSSPRVEQYF.

This clone has a handful of counts. V is TRBV19 and J is TRBJ1-4; D perhaps matches TRBD1 (5 bases). Germline CDR1 is LNHDA and CDR2 is SQIVND (reference sequence). CDR3 size: 15 residues. Trimming shortened V by 3 bases and J by 1 base, and 9 bases separated the two germline ends. CDR3 amino acids: CASSISGLTNEKLFF. DNA of the CDR3: TGTGCCAGTAGTATTTCAGGGCTAACTAATGAAAAACTGTTTTTT.